These 24 T cell receptor beta chains share one sample of origin, sequenced in a study of cytomegalovirus exposure and HLA in healthy donors. Primers included in the PCR were 60 Vbeta and 13 Jbeta primers. The method was immunoSEQ multiplex PCR; TCRdb's version includes in-frame clones alone and lacks a portion of them. The sample lists 200,000 to 300,000 clones, 82% occurring once. Sequencing was done on a sample of PBMCs. The source of these receptors is a woman aged 40 to 50 in good health and CMV-seropositive.

The V call is TRBV30, the J call TRBJ2-5, with a weak D call TRBD1 (6 bases). This CDR3 is built from 13 residues. V was shortened by 3 bases and J by 1 base, with 9 bases between the two germline ends. Germline values: CDR1 GTSNPN, CDR2 SVGIG (reference sequence). CDR3 amino acids: CAWRGHTQETQYF. The CDR3 DNA is TGTGCCTGGAGGGGACATACCCAAGAGACCCAGTACTTC.

The chain joins TRBV6-5 to TRBJ1-2, with 9 bases aligning to TRBD1. Germline CDR1 and CDR2: MNHEY and SVGAGI. Trimming cost V 5 bases and J 7 bases; bases outside gene matches: 8. This CDR3 contains 14 residues. CDR3 nucleotide sequence: TGTGCCAGCAGTCGGGACAGGGACACAAGTGGCTACACCTTC. Translating it yields CASSRDRDTSGYTF.

This chain joins TRBV5-1 and TRBJ2-7; possible D gene TRBD1, 5 bases. V was pared by 0 bases and J by 0 bases, with 10 bases between. Germline V gene lookup returns CDR1 SGHRS and CDR2 YFSETQ. The CDR3 is made up of 15 amino acids. The CDR3: CASSLGRQTSYEQYF. The DNA for the CDR3 is TGCGCCAGCAGCTTGGGGCGACAGACCTCCTACGAGCAGTACTTC.

A few counts support this clone. This chain uses TRBV7-9 with TRBJ2-5; D not resolved. The CDR3 extends over 14 amino acids. The V gene's germline CDR1 is SEHNR and CDR2 FQNEAQ (reference sequence). The V and J ends lost 1 base and 5 bases respectively, with 11 bases between them. The CDR3 DNA reads as TGTGCCAGCAGCTTAGGTATACGGTTGGAGACCCAGTACTTC. Amino acids: CASSLGIRLETQYF.

The chain joins TRBV27 to TRBJ2-5; 8 bases map to TRBD1. Per germline, CDR1 MNHEY and CDR2 SMNVEV (reference sequence). The V gene end was trimmed by 6 bases and the J gene end by 4 bases; junction bases not matched to a gene: 7. This CDR3 comprises 14 residues. CDR3: CASSQGTGGETQYF. In nucleotides, the CDR3 is TGTGCCAGCAGCCAAGGGACAGGCGGAGAGACCCAGTACTTC.

CDR3 coding DNA: TGTGCCAGTAGTGAACAGGGGGGCTATAATTCACCCCTCCACTTT. The encoded protein is CASSEQGGYNSPLHF. The gene calls are TRBV19 and TRBJ1-6; the match to TRBD1 covers 8 bases. CDR3 size: 15 residues. J gave up 3 bases and V 5 bases, and 3 bases lay outside the gene matches. The germline gives CDR1 LNHDA, CDR2 SQIVND (reference sequence).

The chain couples TRBV5-6 to TRBJ1-2; the D gene is possibly TRBD1 (6 bases). V lost 6 bases and J lost 6, with 21 bases in between. CDR3 size: 15 residues. The germline CDR1 and CDR2 sequences are SGHDT and YYEEEE. CDR3 in amino acids: CASTQSPQGFDGYTF. The CDR3 DNA reads as TGTGCCAGCACGCAGAGTCCACAGGGATTCGATGGCTACACCTTC.

CDR3 protein: CASSKGKSSGRLSSYEQYF. CDR3 in DNA: TGTGCCAGCAGCAAAGGGAAGTCTAGCGGGAGACTCTCCTCCTACGAGCAGTACTTC. The chain is built from TRBV21-1 and TRBJ2-7; TRBD2 was called by the table and not checked on the DNA. TRBV21-1 is a listed pseudogene. The CDR3 is made up of 19 amino acids.

The chain recombines TRBV2 with TRBJ1-2; TRBD1 matches at 8 bases. From germline, CDR1 is SNHLY and CDR2 FYNNEI. The CDR3 runs 11 residues. The CDR3 is CYVRGRGGYTF. CDR3 nucleotides: TGTTATGTCAGGGGGCGAGGGGGCTACACCTTC.

V gene TRBV5-8 combines with J gene TRBJ1-1; 8 bases map to TRBD1. The CDR3 is made up of 14 amino acids. The germline V gene has CDR1 SGHTS and CDR2 YDEGEE. The ends lost 4 bases at V and 2 bases at J; junction bases unmatched: 4. The CDR3 DNA follows: TGTGCCAGCAGCCCGGGACAGGTTAACACTGAAGCTTTCTTT. It translates to CASSPGQVNTEAFF.

This clone has a single count. V and J are TRBV7-6 and TRBJ2-7; 8 bases match TRBD2. The V segment lost 7 bases and the J segment 1 base; nucleotides outside the gene matches: 6. Germline CDR1 reads SGHVS; CDR2 reads FNYEAQ. The CDR3 is 14 residues long. The CDR3 nucleotides are TGTGCCAGCACTCCGGGAGGGGGATCCTACGAGCAGTACTTC. Its translation: CASTPGGGSYEQYF.

There are a few counts of this clone. This chain uses TRBV7-9 with TRBJ1-1, with D tentatively TRBD1 (5 bases). The V gene's germline CDR1 is SEHNR and CDR2 FQNEAQ (reference sequence). The V gene lost 4 bases and the J gene lost 3 bases, with 6 bases spanning the gap. There are 12 residues in the CDR3. CDR3 loop: CASSWGDTEAFF. DNA of the CDR3: TGTGCCAGCAGCTGGGGGGACACTGAAGCTTTCTTT.

V usage is TRBV6-5 and J usage is TRBJ2-6, with unresolved D. V lost 7 bases and J 0 bases, leaving 10 bases between the germline ends. The CDR3 has 15 residues. The V gene's germline CDR1 is MNHEY and CDR2 SVGAGI. The CDR3 reads CASNRLSSGANVLTF. The CDR3 DNA is TGTGCCAGCAACCGACTGAGCTCTGGGGCCAACGTCCTGACTTTC.

Note on this clone: The identical CDR3 is also encoded by other nucleotide sequences in the sample. The chain combines TRBV19 with TRBJ2-7; TRBD1 matches 9 bases. The V gene's germline CDR1 is LNHDA and CDR2 SQIVND (reference sequence). CDR3 length: 13 amino acids. The trim removed 3 bases at V and 4 bases at J, leaving 1 base unmatched. CDR3 sequence reads: CASSMGQGYEQYF. CDR3 bases: TGTGCCAGTAGTATGGGACAGGGTTACGAGCAGTACTTC.

This chain joins TRBV7-9 and TRBJ2-3; 9 bases are shared with TRBD2. The CDR3 sequence is 16 residues long. The germline V gene has CDR1 SEHNR and CDR2 FQNEAQ (reference sequence). The V segment lost 4 bases and the J segment 8 bases; nucleotides outside the gene matches: 13. CDR3 in amino acids: CASSSPRGGGAPTQYF. CDR3 bases: TGTGCCAGCAGCTCTCCCCGGGGCGGGGGGGCCCCTACGCAGTATTTT.

The chain links TRBV11-3 to TRBJ1-2, with 9 nucleotides matching TRBD1. Germline CDR1 reads SGHNT; CDR2 reads YENEEA. V trimming: 4 bases; J trimming: 7 bases; junction bases outside the gene matches: 10. The CDR3 contains 15 residues. The DNA for the CDR3 is TGTGCCAGCAGCTCTGAGGGACAGGGCCTGGTTGGCTACACCTTC. It codes for CASSSEGQGLVGYTF.

V and J are TRBV6-4 and TRBJ2-2; maybe TRBD1 (5 bases). CDR1 and CDR2 (germline): MRHNA, SNTAGT. The V and J ends lost 6 bases and 5 bases respectively, with 13 bases between them. This CDR3 is 14 amino acids long. This CDR3 reads CASRQVYGTGELFF. The CDR3 DNA follows: TGTGCCAGCAGACAGGTCTACGGAACCGGGGAGCTGTTTTTT.

CDR3 sequence: CASSPLDREYEQYF. As DNA, the CDR3 is TGCGCCAGCAGCCCTCTCGACAGGGAATACGAGCAGTACTTC. This chain uses TRBV5-1 with TRBJ2-7; TRBD1 matches 7 bases. The CDR3 totals 14 residues. The germline V gene has CDR1 SGHRS and CDR2 YFSETQ. Trimming cost V 4 bases and J 4 bases; bases outside gene matches: 8.

On this clone: An end of the junction differs from the germline gene, which may be a read error. The chain combines TRBV7-7 with TRBJ2-2; D may be TRBD1 (6 bases). The CDR3 extends over 13 amino acids. Germline loops: CDR1 SSHAT, CDR2 FNYEAQ (reference sequence). CDR3 in DNA: TGTGCTAGCAGCTTAGACAGGACCGGGGAGCTGTTTTTT. Translated: CASSLDRTGELFF.

This clone was seen a single time. The rearrangement links TRBV10-1 to TRBJ1-1; a weak D match, TRBD1 (5 bases). The CDR3 runs 15 residues. V was trimmed by 4 bases and J by 1 base, leaving 13 bases between them. Looked up from germline, CDR1 is WNHNN and CDR2 is SYGVQD (reference sequence). The CDR3 coding sequence is TGCGCCAGCAGTGGGTCGCGGCAGGGGAACACTGAAGCTTTCTTT. Its protein is CASSGSRQGNTEAFF.

The V gene is TRBV7-9, the J gene TRBJ2-3, with TRBD1 identical over 9 bases. The CDR3 runs 16 residues. Trimming cost V 3 bases and J 0 bases; bases outside gene matches: 4. Germline V gene data show CDR1 as SEHNR and CDR2 as FQNEAQ (reference sequence). CDR3 amino acids: CASSFGTGGSTDTQYF. CDR3 DNA sequence: TGTGCCAGCAGCTTCGGAACAGGGGGCAGCACAGATACGCAGTATTTT. The full variable domain, completed using reference TRBV7-9 and TRBJ2-3, is DTGVSQNPRHKITKRGQNVTFRCDPISEHNRLYWYRQTLGQGPEFLTYFQNEAQLEKSRLLSDRFSAERPKGSFSTLEIQRTEQGDSAMYLCASSFGTGGSTDTQYFGPGTRLTVL.

The chain recombines TRBV6-1 with TRBJ1-3; perhaps TRBD1 as D (6 bases). CDR3 size: 14 residues. Germline CDR1 reads MNHNS; CDR2 reads SASEGT. The V and J ends lost 3 bases and 3 bases respectively, with 9 bases between them. In DNA form, the CDR3 reads TGTGCCAGCAGTGACTACAGGGTTGGAAACACCATATATTTT. It codes for CASSDYRVGNTIYF.

The chain links TRBV27 to TRBJ1-6; D is ambiguous. There are 15 residues in the CDR3. V gave up 3 bases and J gave up 9 bases, with 15 bases separating them. CDR1 is MNHEY and CDR2 is SMNVEV in the germline V gene (reference sequence). The CDR3: CASSFVPDSGSPLHF. The DNA of the CDR3 is TGTGCCAGCAGTTTCGTTCCCGACTCTGGTTCACCCCTCCACTTT.

There are a few counts of this clone. V is TRBV4-3 and J is TRBJ1-4; 7 bases match TRBD1. This CDR3 is 16 amino acids long. With V trimmed by 3 bases and J by 6 bases, 10 bases remained unmatched. Germline V lookup: CDR1 LGHNA, CDR2 YSLEER. CDR3 protein: CASSHGSTGNHEKLFF. CDR3 nucleotides: TGCGCCAGCAGCCACGGCTCGACAGGGAATCATGAAAAACTGTTTTTT.